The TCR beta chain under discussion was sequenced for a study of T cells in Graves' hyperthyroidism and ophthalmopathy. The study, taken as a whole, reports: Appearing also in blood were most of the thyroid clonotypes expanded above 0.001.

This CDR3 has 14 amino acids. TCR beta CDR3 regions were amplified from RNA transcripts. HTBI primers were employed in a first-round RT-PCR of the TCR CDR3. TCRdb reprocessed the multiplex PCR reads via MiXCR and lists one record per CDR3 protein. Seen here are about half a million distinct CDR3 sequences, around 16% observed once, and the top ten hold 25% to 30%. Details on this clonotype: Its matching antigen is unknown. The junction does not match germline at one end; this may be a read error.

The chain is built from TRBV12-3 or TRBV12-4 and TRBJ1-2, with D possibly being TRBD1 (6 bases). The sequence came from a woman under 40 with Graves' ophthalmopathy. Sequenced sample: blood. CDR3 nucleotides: TGTGCCAGCAGCGGCAGGGGCTCTAACTATGACTACACCTTC. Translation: CASSGRGSNYDYTF.